These 32 T cell receptor beta chains were sequenced from one sample in a study of regulatory T cells in long-lasting Graves disease. Construction of TCR beta libraries relied on iRepertoire HTBI primers and on Arm-PCR targeting CDR3 regions. TCRdb re-derived calls from the multiplex PCR reads in MiXCR, one entry per CDR3 protein. The sample lists some 200,000 distinct CDR3 sequences; 15% to 20% were seen once. Time point here: newly diagnosed GD, antithyroid drugs for less than 3 months. There was RNA extracted from PBMCs, and the TCR library was made from it. The same data also contributed to another study, on T cells in Graves' hyperthyroidism and ophthalmopathy.

Sequencing was performed on peripheral blood mononuclear cells (PBMCs), taken at new diagnosis, from a patient treated with antithyroid drugs. Receptors originate from a woman in her thirties with Graves disease.

In its sample, this clonotype was seen once. J is TRBJ2-5 and V is TRBV11-3, with TRBD2 matching over 7 bases. The CDR3 has 14 amino acids. CDR1 and CDR2 (germline): SGHNT, YENEEA. With V trimmed by 5 bases and J by 5 bases, 8 bases remained unmatched. The CDR3 is CASSQLGGGETQYF. The DNA of the CDR3 is TGTGCCAGCAGCCAACTTGGGGGAGGGGAGACCCAGTACTTC.

This clonotype has at least ten counts. V usage is TRBV3-1 and J usage is TRBJ2-7; TRBD1 matches 7 bases. Germline V lookup: CDR1 LGHDT, CDR2 YNNKEL (reference sequence). The CDR3 is 15 residues long. Trimming took 1 base from V and 3 from J; bases not matched to a gene: 6. CDR3 bases: TGTGCCAGCAGCCAAGGATGGGACAGCAACTACGAGCAGTACTTC. Translating gives CASSQGWDSNYEQYF.

Only a few counts were recorded for this clonotype. Since no conserved phenylalanine or tryptophan closes the CDR3, a read error is the likely cause. The rearrangement links TRBV28 to TRBJ1-2; no definite D call. The germline V gene has CDR1 MDHEN and CDR2 SYDVKM. There are 11 residues in the CDR3. In nucleotides, the CDR3 is TGTACCAGCAGTATTAACTATGGCTACACCTCC. This translates into CTSSINYGYTS.

The rearrangement joins TRBV5-6 to TRBJ2-5; tentatively, D is TRBD2 (6 bases). Trimming took off 5 bases at V and 6 bases at J, with 23 bases between the two ends. CDR3 length equals 16 residues. The germline gives CDR1 SGHDT, CDR2 YYEEEE. The CDR3 region is CASSSLAGGPGKTQYF. CDR3 sequence (DNA): TGTGCCAGCAGTTCTCTAGCAGGAGGGCCCGGGAAGACCCAGTACTTC.

The sample holds many counts of this clonotype. The chain couples TRBV29-1 to TRBJ1-1; weak D call: TRBD1 (5 bases). Germline-derived CDR1 and CDR2 are SQVTM and ANQGSEA. Trimming stripped 4 bases from V and 5 bases from J, with 17 bases between. This CDR3 has 14 residues. CDR3 sequence: CSVAGGALETEAFF. CDR3 nucleotides: TGCAGCGTTGCAGGAGGGGCCCTGGAAACTGAAGCTTTCTTT.

The table lists this clonotype with a few counts. This chain uses TRBV6-2 or TRBV6-3 with TRBJ2-1; no clear D gene. V was cut by 0 bases and J by 8 bases, with 11 bases left in between. CDR1 and CDR2 from the germline V gene are MNHEY and SVGEGT. This CDR3 spans 14 amino acids. CDR3: CASSYSTASYEQFF. The CDR3 DNA follows: TGTGCCAGCAGTTACTCGACCGCATCATATGAGCAGTTCTTC.

In this sample, this clonotype turned up a few times. The CDR3 loop is CASSGPKGNQPQHF. CDR3 sequence (DNA): TGTGCCAGTAGTGGGCCCAAGGGCAATCAGCCCCAGCATTTT. The chain carries TRBV19 and TRBJ1-5; D ambiguous. Germline V gene data show CDR1 as LNHDA and CDR2 as SQIVND (reference sequence). Between the trimmed V and J ends, which lost 5 bases and 2 bases, there was a span of 10 bases. The CDR3 has 14 amino acids.

This clonotype was counted ten times or more. The V call is TRBV30, the J call TRBJ2-5, with 7 bases fitting TRBD1. Germline assignment: CDR1 GTSNPN and CDR2 SVGIG (reference sequence). V lost 5 bases and J lost 13; bases outside the gene matches: 10. The CDR3 runs 11 residues. DNA of the CDR3: TGTGCCTGGGCCCAGGGGGTGTACCGGTACTTC. Translated: CAWAQGVYRYF.

This clonotype has at least ten counts. The chain carries TRBV6-1 and TRBJ2-7; no firm D call. The CDR3 totals 15 residues. The germline V and J ends were trimmed by 6 bases and 2 bases, with 17 bases remaining between them. Germline-derived CDR1 and CDR2 are MNHNS and SASEGT. The CDR3 spells CASSLTLAVAYEQYF. The CDR3 coding sequence is TGTGCCAGCAGCCTGACCCTGGCGGTCGCCTACGAGCAGTACTTC.

Ten or more counts support this clonotype. CDR3 sequence (DNA): TGTGCCAGTGACAGGGGGAACACTGAAGCTTTCTTT. This translates into CASDRGNTEAFF. The chain has TRBV19 and TRBJ1-1; 8 bases fit TRBD1. The germline gives CDR1 LNHDA, CDR2 SQIVND (reference sequence). The CDR3 is 12 residues long. J lost 1 base, V lost 8 bases, and 0 bases had no gene match.

This clonotype was observed many times. The V and J genes are TRBV5-5 and TRBJ2-7; D not resolved. From germline, CDR1 is SGHKS and CDR2 YYEKEE (reference sequence). Trimming stripped 1 base from V and 0 bases from J, with 11 bases between. CDR3 size: 15 residues. CDR3 nucleotide sequence: TGTGCCAGCAGCTTGACACTTGATGACTCCTACGAGCAGTACTTC. It translates to CASSLTLDDSYEQYF.

The sample holds many counts of this clonotype. The chain joins TRBV29-1 to TRBJ2-7; 8 nucleotides match TRBD2. The CDR3 runs to 13 residues. Germline lookup yields CDR1 SQVTM and CDR2 ANQGSEA. V dropped 4 bases and J dropped 7; count of bases not matched to a gene: 9. In nucleotides, the CDR3 is TGCAGCGTTGGCCCGGGGGGGCCGGGGGAGCAGTACTTC. It encodes CSVGPGGPGEQYF.

This clonotype came up many times. V usage is TRBV4-1 and J usage is TRBJ2-7; 13 positions match TRBD2. CDR3 size: 16 residues. In germline, CDR1 is MGHRA, CDR2 YSYEKL. The ends lost 0 bases at V and 4 bases at J; junction bases unmatched: 3. The CDR3: CASSQDRTSGRYEQYF. The DNA for the CDR3 is TGCGCCAGCAGCCAAGATAGGACTAGCGGGAGATACGAGCAGTACTTC.

Notes on this clonotype: At one end the junction does not follow the germline gene, possibly because of a read error. The chain couples TRBV3-1 to TRBJ2-1, with 16 bases that match TRBD2. This CDR3 is 16 amino acids long. CDR1 is LGHDT, CDR2 YNNKEL, per germline (reference sequence). The CDR3 spells CAGSQGLAGGGNEQFF. The CDR3 region has the DNA TGTGCCGGCAGCCAGGGACTAGCGGGAGGGGGGAATGAGCAGTTCTTC.

This clonotype has a count of ten or more. The rearrangement uses TRBV7-9 and TRBJ1-3, with D possibly matching TRBD1 (5 bases). V dropped 5 bases and J dropped 3 bases, with 14 bases sitting between them. The CDR3 consists of 15 residues. Germline CDR1 SEHNR, CDR2 FQNEAQ (reference sequence). CDR3 nucleotide sequence: TGTGCCAGCAGCAAGGACACGGTAATTGGAAACACCATATATTTT. Encoded protein: CASSKDTVIGNTIYF.

About this clonotype: One base separates it from a far larger clone, so it is likely a read error. The V call is TRBV2, the J call TRBJ2-3; no clear D. CDR1 is SNHLY, CDR2 FYNNEI, per germline. Trimming shortened V by 3 bases and J by 2 bases, and 9 bases separated the two germline ends. The CDR3 extends over 14 amino acids. Here the CDR3 reads CASSEGLDTDTQYF. CDR3 bases: TGTGCCAGCAGTGAGGGTCTAGACACAGATACGCAGTATTTT. Full variable domain (rest looked up from reference TRBV2 and TRBJ2-3): EPEVTQTPSHQVTQMGQEVILRCVPISNHLYFYWYRQILGQKVEFLVSFYNNEISEKSEIFDDQFSVERPDGSNFTLKIRSTKLEDSAMYFCASSEGLDTDTQYFGPGTRLTVL.

This clonotype was seen only a few times. A read error may be the cause here, since a much bigger clone is one base away. The chain combines TRBV24-1 with TRBJ2-1, with TRBD1 matching 12 bases. The CDR3 has 16 residues. Germline CDR1 and CDR2: KGHDR and SFDVKD. CDR3 sequence: CAPSDPAGQGAGEQFF. The CDR3 bases are TGTGCCCCCAGTGATCCAGCGGGACAGGGGGCAGGTGAGCAGTTCTTC.

This clonotype has more than one count but fewer than ten. The V and J genes are TRBV3-1 and TRBJ2-7, with 11 bases identical to TRBD1. Germline CDR1 reads LGHDT; CDR2 reads YNNKEL (reference sequence). The CDR3 is 14 amino acids. The V segment lost 4 bases and the J segment 3 bases; nucleotides outside the gene matches: 2. The CDR3 loop reads CASSRTGGIYEQYF. The CDR3 DNA is TGTGCCAGCAGCCGGACAGGGGGCATCTACGAGCAGTACTTC.

This clonotype turned up a few times. This likely reflects a read error, since a far larger clone is one base away. The chain has TRBV9 and TRBJ2-3; 14 bases are shared with TRBD2. CDR1 and CDR2 from the germline V gene are SGDLS and YYNGEE. V lost 5 bases, J lost 1 base, and 15 bases stayed unmatched. This CDR3 is 20 amino acids long. CDR3: CASSLARGLAGEDCTDTQYF. DNA of the CDR3: TGTGCCAGCAGTTTAGCGCGGGGACTAGCGGGGGAAGATTGCACAGATACGCAGTATTTT.

This clonotype was seen many times. The chain carries TRBV29-1 and TRBJ2-2; D uncertain. The CDR3 is made up of 14 amino acids. V was shortened by 4 bases and J by 5 bases, with 14 bases between the two germline ends. Germline V gives CDR1 SQVTM, CDR2 ANQGSEA. In DNA, the CDR3 is TGCAGCGTTGCGAGGAGCCACGCTACCGGGGAGCTGTTTTTT. Encoded protein: CSVARSHATGELFF.

The sample holds many counts of this clonotype. The V gene is TRBV7-3, the J gene TRBJ1-1; D is uncertain. From germline, CDR1 is SGHTA and CDR2 FQGTGA. V shed 8 bases and J shed 1 base, with 8 bases lying between them. This CDR3 region has 12 residues. The CDR3 DNA sequence: TGTGCCAGCCCGAAGGAGAACACTGAAGCTTTCTTT. Translating gives CASPKENTEAFF.

This clonotype was observed a handful of times. A single base separates this from a much larger clone, so it may be a read error. This chain uses TRBV6-1 with TRBJ2-7; D call uncertain. The CDR3 totals 14 residues. Trimming took off 2 bases at V and 6 bases at J, with 14 bases between the two ends. Germline lookup yields CDR1 MNHNS and CDR2 SASEGT. Here the CDR3 DNA reads TGTGCCAGCAGTGAACTTGAAGAGTACTCCGAGCAGTACTTC. Protein: CASSELEEYSEQYF.

This clonotype was observed many times. V gene TRBV7-9 combines with J gene TRBJ2-1, with D uncertain. The germline V gene encodes CDR1 SEHNR and CDR2 FQNEAQ (reference sequence). This CDR3 is built from 15 residues. The V and J ends lost 4 bases and 5 bases respectively, with 15 bases between them. The CDR3 here is CASSSPARPNNEQFF. CDR3 sequence (DNA): TGTGCCAGCAGCTCACCAGCCCGACCGAACAATGAGCAGTTCTTC. The full variable domain, with the rest looked up from reference TRBV7-9 and TRBJ2-1, is DTGVSQNPRHKITKRGQNVTFRCDPISEHNRLYWYRQTLGQGPEFLTYFQNEAQLEKSRLLSDRFSAERPKGSFSTLEIQRTEQGDSAMYLCASSSPARPNNEQFFGPGTRLTVL.

In its sample, this clonotype was seen many times. This sequence may be a read error, since a much larger clone differs from it by one base. J is TRBJ2-1 and V is TRBV11-2; D remains ambiguous. The CDR3 totals 15 residues. CDR1 SGHAT and CDR2 FQNNGV come from the germline V gene. CDR3: CASSFRADRRNGQFF. In DNA form, the CDR3 reads TGTGCCAGCAGCTTCCGGGCCGACCGGCGAAATGGGCAGTTCTTC.

This clonotype was seen more than once but under ten times. This sequence joins TRBV20-1 and TRBJ1-5, with 7 positions matching TRBD1. Germline V gives CDR1 DFQATT, CDR2 SNEGSKA (reference sequence). The CDR3 sequence is 14 residues long. V lost 5 bases to trimming and J lost 10 bases; unmatched junction nucleotides: 14. This chain's CDR3 is CSADGTDRIKPQHF. DNA for the CDR3: TGCAGTGCTGACGGGACAGACAGAATCAAACCCCAGCATTTT.

V and J are TRBV28 and TRBJ1-3; perhaps TRBD1 as D (5 bases). The germline V gene encodes CDR1 MDHEN and CDR2 SYDVKM. The germline V and J ends were trimmed by 3 bases and 4 bases, with 10 bases remaining between them. This CDR3 contains 14 residues. Here the CDR3 reads CASSFSQVGNTIYF. The CDR3 DNA reads TGTGCCAGCAGTTTTTCACAGGTCGGAAACACCATATATTTT.

This clonotype was seen repeatedly, ten times or more. The V and J genes are TRBV28 and TRBJ1-1, with a tentative D call TRBD1 (5 bases). In germline, CDR1 is MDHEN, CDR2 SYDVKM. V shed 9 bases and J shed 1 base, with 12 bases lying between them. This CDR3 contains 13 residues. CDR3 DNA sequence: TGTGCCAGTTCGACAGAAGGGAACACTGAAGCTTTCTTT. The encoded protein is CASSTEGNTEAFF.

This clonotype came up a few times. The genes are TRBV19 and TRBJ2-3, with TRBD2 as a possible D gene (6 bases). V was trimmed by 0 bases and J by 6 bases, leaving 13 bases between them. The length of the CDR3 is 15 residues. Per germline, CDR1 LNHDA and CDR2 SQIVND (reference sequence). This chain's CDR3 is CASSIDPRLVDTQYF. CDR3 nucleotide sequence: TGTGCCAGTAGTATAGATCCTAGACTAGTGGATACGCAGTATTTT. Full variable domain (remainder filled in from reference TRBV19 and TRBJ2-3): DGGITQSPKYLFRKEGQNVTLSCEQNLNHDAMYWYRQDPGQGLRLIYYSQIVNDFQKGDIAEGYSVSREKKESFPLTVTSAQKNPTAFYLCASSIDPRLVDTQYFGPGTRLTVL.

At least ten counts were recorded for this clonotype. The chain is built from TRBV2 and TRBJ1-5; weak D call: TRBD1 (6 bases). Trimming removed 11 bases from V and 2 bases from J, with 22 bases in between. This CDR3 comprises 16 residues. Per germline, CDR1 SNHLY and CDR2 FYNNEI. CDR3: CASRSQAAGGNQPQHF. The DNA of the CDR3 is TGTGCCTCCAGGTCACAGGCGGCAGGGGGCAATCAGCCCCAGCATTTT.

The sample holds many counts of this clonotype. This chain joins TRBV25-1 and TRBJ2-5; tentatively, D is TRBD2 (7 bases). Between the trimmed V and J ends, which lost 3 bases and 5 bases, there was a span of 13 bases. This CDR3 is 14 amino acids long. The V gene's germline CDR1 is MGHDK and CDR2 SYGVNS. The CDR3 DNA reads as TGTGCCAGCAGTGATATGGGGGGGCCGGAGACCCAGTACTTC. It translates to CASSDMGGPETQYF.

This clonotype was seen repeatedly, ten times or more. The V and J genes are TRBV10-3 and TRBJ2-7, with 12 bases that match TRBD1. This CDR3 has 15 amino acids. Looked up from germline, CDR1 is ENHRY and CDR2 is SYGVKD. V was clipped by 2 bases and J by 7 bases; unmatched bases: 6. This CDR3 reads CAISEGGQGAREQYF. CDR3 sequence (DNA): TGTGCCATCAGTGAGGGGGGACAGGGGGCGCGGGAGCAGTACTTC.

The chain carries TRBV5-6 and TRBJ1-2; no firm D call. V gave up 5 bases and J gave up 8 bases, with 16 bases separating them. The CDR3 totals 13 residues. The germline CDR1 and CDR2 sequences are SGHDT and YYEEEE. The CDR3 region is CASSSGRERGYTF. The CDR3 coding sequence is TGTGCCAGCAGTTCAGGAAGGGAGCGCGGCTACACCTTC.